A single sample gave rise to the 19 T cell receptor beta chains below, sequenced in a study of shared clonotypes between healthy human individuals. The repertoire was sequenced with immunoSEQ multiplex PCR; TCRdb's copy has only in-frame clones and lacks some. The profile covers around 2,000,000 clones, with around 95% appearing a single time and 0.13% taken by the ten largest. Sequenced sample: naive CD4+ T cells sorted from blood. As to subset: CD45RA+ positively selected. These receptors all come from a man between 18 and 35 years old in good health.

V usage is TRBV10-3 and J usage is TRBJ2-3; D is uncertain. Between the trimmed V and J ends, which lost 4 bases and 3 bases, there was a span of 11 bases. This CDR3 comprises 14 residues. Per the germline V gene, CDR1 is ENHRY and CDR2 is SYGVKD. This CDR3 is CAISGNHKTDTQYF. The CDR3 DNA reads TGTGCCATCAGTGGTAACCATAAAACAGATACGCAGTATTTT.

The chain has TRBV10-1 and TRBJ2-3, with D perhaps TRBD1 (5 bases). Germline CDR1 WNHNN, CDR2 SYGVQD (reference sequence). This CDR3 spans 14 amino acids. V was shortened by 2 bases and J by 7 bases, with 13 bases between the two germline ends. CDR3: CASSETGVMNTQYF. In DNA, the CDR3 is TGCGCCAGCAGTGAGACAGGAGTCATGAATACGCAGTATTTT.

The chain combines TRBV2 with TRBJ1-1; D gene unclear. V was trimmed by 6 bases and J by 0 bases, leaving 11 bases between them. The CDR3 length is 14 residues. Germline V gene data show CDR1 as SNHLY and CDR2 as FYNNEI. CDR3 region: CASSIRTMNTEAFF. CDR3 nucleotide sequence: TGTGCCAGCAGCATCAGGACCATGAACACTGAAGCTTTCTTT.

CDR3 in amino acids: CASKSGIAAFF. CDR3 nucleotides: TGTGCCAGCAAATCGGGAATAGCGGCTTTCTTT. The chain employs TRBV28 and TRBJ1-1; D not resolved. V was trimmed by 7 bases and J by 11 bases, leaving 14 bases between them. CDR3 size: 11 residues. Germline loops: CDR1 MDHEN, CDR2 SYDVKM. The variable domain in full, completed from reference TRBV28 and TRBJ1-1, reads DVKVTQSSRYLVKRTGEKVFLECVQDMDHENMFWYRQDPGLGLRLIYFSYDVKMKEKGDIPEGYSVSREKKERFSLILESASTNQTSMYLCASKSGIAAFFGQGTRLTVV.

This clone was observed once. The J gene is TRBJ2-7, the V gene TRBV7-9; D assignment may be TRBD1 or TRBD2 (5 bases each). The ends were cut back, 7 bases at V and 5 bases at J, with 24 bases in the middle. Germline V gives CDR1 SEHNR, CDR2 FQNEAQ (reference sequence). The CDR3 has 16 amino acids. CDR3 coding DNA: TGTGCCAGCACCGAGTCATCCTTCGGGGCCAGACACGAGCAGTACTTC. This translates into CASTESSFGARHEQYF.

This chain uses TRBV5-4 with TRBJ1-6; 8 nucleotides align to TRBD1. There are 15 residues in the CDR3. After removal of 0 bases from V and 7 bases from J, the junction contained 3 bases not matched to a gene. CDR1 and CDR2 from the germline V gene are SGHNT and YYREEE (reference sequence). The CDR3 coding sequence is TGTGCCAGCAGCTTGGACAGGGGGACGAATTCACCCCTCCACTTT. This encodes CASSLDRGTNSPLHF.

The gene calls are TRBV5-6 and TRBJ1-2; a weak D match, TRBD1 (6 bases). CDR1 is SGHDT and CDR2 is YYEEEE in the germline V gene. This CDR3 contains 15 residues. Trimming pared 1 base from V and 7 bases from J, leaving 17 bases between. CDR3 region: CASSLPGQLMGGYTF. In DNA form, the CDR3 reads TGTGCCAGCAGCTTGCCCGGACAGCTGATGGGTGGCTACACCTTC.

J is TRBJ2-7 and V is TRBV30; tentatively, D is TRBD1 (6 bases). Germline V gene data show CDR1 as GTSNPN and CDR2 as SVGIG (reference sequence). The CDR3 runs to 15 residues. The V gene lost 0 bases and the J gene lost 2 bases, with 14 bases spanning the gap. The CDR3 coding sequence is TGTGCCTGGAGTGTTCACCGGGACATCGCCTACGAGCAGTACTTC. It codes for CAWSVHRDIAYEQYF.

This clone was detected once. V and J are TRBV2 and TRBJ1-6; TRBD1 is a possible D gene (6 bases). The germline CDR1 and CDR2 sequences are SNHLY and FYNNEI. The CDR3 contains 14 residues. Trimming took 8 bases from V and 10 from J, leaving 18 bases between them. CDR3 in DNA: TGTGCCAGCTCTCTGGGGGGGCAGAAGTCACCCCTCCACTTT. Translation: CASSLGGQKSPLHF.

The chain carries TRBV11-1 and TRBJ2-5; tentatively, D is TRBD1 (6 bases). The germline CDR1 and CDR2 sequences are SGHAT and FQDESV (reference sequence). The V and J ends lost 5 bases and 5 bases respectively, with 15 bases between them. The CDR3 runs 14 residues. The CDR3: CASSPRQAGETQYF. The CDR3 DNA is TGTGCCAGCAGCCCCCGACAGGCCGGGGAGACCCAGTACTTC.

As for this clone: This may be a read error, as it is one base from a much larger clone. V is TRBV14 and J is TRBJ2-7; 9 bases are shared with TRBD2. The CDR3 is 14 residues long. Germline loops: CDR1 SGHDN, CDR2 FVKESK. V was clipped by 5 bases and J by 3 bases; unmatched bases: 5. CDR3 sequence reads: CASSSGTSSYEQYF. DNA for the CDR3: TGTGCCAGCAGCTCCGGGACTAGCAGCTACGAGCAGTACTTC.

V is TRBV28 and J is TRBJ1-1, with 10 nucleotides matching TRBD1. V was pared by 5 bases and J by 4 bases, with 4 bases of the junction left unmatched. The germline gives CDR1 MDHEN, CDR2 SYDVKM. CDR3 length: 14 residues. The CDR3 DNA is TGTGCCAGCAGTCGTGGACAGGGGGGCACTGAAGCTTTCTTT. This encodes CASSRGQGGTEAFF.

J is TRBJ2-7 and V is TRBV9; 10 bases are a match to TRBD2. This CDR3 is built from 16 residues. Trimming cost V 0 bases and J 6 bases; bases outside gene matches: 9. Germline-derived CDR1 and CDR2 are SGDLS and YYNGEE. CDR3 region: CASSVVALAGVGEQYF. In DNA, the CDR3 is TGTGCCAGCAGCGTAGTAGCCCTAGCGGGAGTGGGCGAGCAGTACTTC.

V gene TRBV27 combines with J gene TRBJ2-7, with 8 nucleotides matching TRBD1. Germline loops: CDR1 MNHEY, CDR2 SMNVEV (reference sequence). V was clipped by 10 bases and J by 0 bases; unmatched bases: 5. The CDR3 is made up of 13 amino acids. The DNA for the CDR3 is TGTGCCACCCAAGACAGGGGCTCCTACGAGCAGTACTTC. This gives the protein CATQDRGSYEQYF.

In the case of this clone: The sample contains more than one DNA sequence encoding this CDR3. This sequence joins TRBV28 and TRBJ1-1; D unresolved. This CDR3 has 12 amino acids. CDR1 MDHEN and CDR2 SYDVKM come from the germline V gene. Trimming took 2 bases from V and 4 from J, leaving 5 bases between them. CDR3 sequence: CASSLLGTEAFF. CDR3 coding DNA: TGTGCCAGCAGTTTACTCGGCACTGAAGCTTTCTTT.

CDR3 DNA: TGCGCCAGCAGCAAAACAGGGGGTGGAAACACTGAAGCTTTCTTT. This encodes CASSKTGGGNTEAFF. V and J are TRBV10-1 and TRBJ1-1, with 8 bases fitting TRBD1. After removal of 6 bases from V and 2 bases from J, the junction contained 8 bases not matched to a gene. CDR1 and CDR2 (germline): WNHNN, SYGVQD (reference sequence). This CDR3 is built from 15 residues.

The V gene is TRBV10-3, the J gene TRBJ1-1, with D tentatively TRBD1 (5 bases). The germline V gene has CDR1 ENHRY and CDR2 SYGVKD. Trimming took 5 bases from V and 8 from J, leaving 15 bases between them. The CDR3 is 13 residues long. The CDR3 protein is CAISPYEQVEAFF. The CDR3 nucleotides read TGTGCCATCAGTCCCTACGAACAGGTAGAAGCTTTCTTT.

The chain uses TRBV7-2 and TRBJ1-4; D unresolved. The V gene's germline CDR1 is SGHTA and CDR2 FQGNSA. Between the trimmed V and J ends, which lost 1 base and 7 bases, there was a span of 7 bases. This CDR3 spans 13 amino acids. CDR3 residues: CASSLGSREKLFF. The CDR3 DNA is TGTGCCAGCAGCTTAGGTTCCCGTGAAAAACTGTTTTTT.

The chain couples TRBV7-2 to TRBJ1-2, with 10 bases lining up with TRBD1. The V gene end was trimmed by 4 bases and the J gene end by 8 bases; junction bases not matched to a gene: 7. Per the germline V gene, CDR1 is SGHTA and CDR2 is FQGNSA. The CDR3 loop spans 14 amino acids. Here the CDR3 DNA reads TGTGCCAGCAGCTCGGGACAGGGGTCCTTCGGCTACACCTTC. Protein: CASSSGQGSFGYTF.